This entry lists 31 T cell receptor beta chains sequenced from one sample in a study of blood T cells in healthy people across ages. It was with a sample-barcoded 5' primer and a J-beta primer mix that a second PCR of roughly 7 to 12 cycles was run. TCRdb redid the calling of the 5' RACE reads with MiXCR, one entry per CDR3 protein. The profile shows over 1.5 million distinct CDR3 sequences, around 48% of them singletons. Sequenced input: blood. The receptors were sampled from a woman in her forties in good health.

In regard to this clonotype: The junction departs from the called germline gene at one end, perhaps through a read error. CDR3 amino acids: CASSARTGTVSGANVLTF. The CDR3 bases are TGCGCCAGCAGTGCCCGGACAGGGACCGTCTCTGGGGCCAACGTCCTGACTTTC. V and J are TRBV2 and TRBJ2-6; 8 bases map to TRBD1. The CDR3 consists of 18 residues. The germline V gene encodes CDR1 SNHLY and CDR2 FYNNEI.

The table lists this clonotype with a few counts. The chain combines TRBV7-9 with TRBJ1-2; D might be TRBD1 (6 bases). The germline V gene encodes CDR1 SEHNR and CDR2 FQNEAQ (reference sequence). The V gene lost 5 bases and the J gene lost 4 bases, with 14 bases spanning the gap. This CDR3 is built from 14 residues. In DNA, the CDR3 is TGTGCCAGCAGCGTTGAGGGGGTCAGCTATGGCTACACCTTC. Its translation: CASSVEGVSYGYTF. Using reference TRBV7-9 and TRBJ1-2 for the parts outside the CDR3, the full variable domain is DTGVSQNPRHKITKRGQNVTFRCDPISEHNRLYWYRQTLGQGPEFLTYFQNEAQLEKSRLLSDRFSAERPKGSFSTLEIQRTEQGDSAMYLCASSVEGVSYGYTFGSGTRLTVV.

On this clonotype: The junction and the germline gene differ at one end; a read error may be behind it. The chain couples TRBV5-1 to TRBJ2-7; 10 bases match TRBD1. The germline V gene encodes CDR1 SGHRS and CDR2 YFSETQ. This CDR3 comprises 16 residues. CDR3 bases: TGCGCCAGCAGCCAACCGGGACAGGGGAACTCCTGCGAGCAGTACTTC. This gives the protein CASSQPGQGNSCEQYF.

The chain recombines TRBV28 with TRBJ1-3; a possible D gene is TRBD1 (5 bases). The CDR3 is 14 amino acids. CDR1 is MDHEN, CDR2 SYDVKM, per germline. Trimming stripped 3 bases from V and 1 base from J, with 7 bases between. The CDR3 region is CASSFEGSGNTIYF. DNA for the CDR3: TGTGCCAGCAGTTTTGAGGGGTCTGGAAACACCATATATTTT.

V and J are TRBV20-1 and TRBJ2-6; TRBD1 aligns across 7 bases. The CDR3 contains 20 residues. The germline gives CDR1 DFQATT, CDR2 SNEGSKA (reference sequence). The J segment lost 0 bases and the V segment lost 3 bases, leaving 17 bases of the junction unmatched. This CDR3 is CSASPDREPLSLSGANVLTF. CDR3 in DNA: TGCAGTGCTAGCCCCGACAGGGAGCCCCTGTCTCTCTCTGGGGCCAACGTCCTGACTTTC.

The chain employs TRBV2 and TRBJ1-1, with D unclear. CDR3 length: 12 amino acids. The germline V gene has CDR1 SNHLY and CDR2 FYNNEI. The ends were cut back, 4 bases at V and 4 bases at J, with 7 bases in the middle. The CDR3 loop is CASSVKGTEAFF. The CDR3 DNA is TGTGCCAGCAGTGTAAAAGGCACTGAAGCTTTCTTT.

The V call is TRBV27, the J call TRBJ2-5; 7 nucleotides match TRBD1. This CDR3 spans 17 amino acids. With V trimmed by 3 bases and J by 2 bases, 12 bases remained unmatched. Germline loops: CDR1 MNHEY, CDR2 SMNVEV (reference sequence). CDR3 in amino acids: CASSFRALSGQQETQYF. DNA for the CDR3: TGTGCCAGCAGTTTTAGGGCCCTTTCGGGACAGCAAGAGACCCAGTACTTC.

This chain links TRBV7-8 with TRBJ2-7, with D perhaps matching TRBD1 (6 bases). The CDR3 totals 14 residues. V was pared by 5 bases and J by 5 bases, with 16 bases between. Germline assignment: CDR1 SGHVS and CDR2 FQNEAQ. This CDR3 reads CASSGRGQSHEQYF. The CDR3 bases are TGTGCCAGCAGCGGGCGTGGACAGTCCCACGAGCAGTACTTC.

The chain links TRBV7-9 to TRBJ1-6; D is unresolved. Germline lookup yields CDR1 SEHNR and CDR2 FQNEAQ (reference sequence). This CDR3 comprises 12 residues. The germline V and J ends were trimmed by 5 bases and 5 bases, with 4 bases remaining between them. CDR3 sequence: CASSNNNSPLHF. The CDR3 coding sequence is TGTGCCAGCAGCAATAATAATTCACCCCTCCACTTT.

Only a few counts were recorded for this clonotype. The genes are TRBV7-9 and TRBJ2-3; TRBD1 is a possible D gene (5 bases). V was pared by 7 bases and J by 0 bases, with 11 bases between. Germline V CDR1 and CDR2: SEHNR, FQNEAQ (reference sequence). CDR3 size: 14 residues. CDR3 sequence: CASTQETSTDTQYF. The CDR3 DNA reads as TGTGCCAGCACACAGGAAACTAGCACAGATACGCAGTATTTT.

This rearrangement joins TRBV4-3 to TRBJ2-6; TRBD1 matches 9 bases. This CDR3 has 17 residues. Germline V gene sequence: CDR1 LGHNA, CDR2 YSLEER. The trim removed 4 bases at V and 2 bases at J, leaving 6 bases unmatched. The chain's CDR3 is CASSPGQGFPGANVLTF. CDR3 nucleotides: TGCGCCAGCAGCCCGGGACAGGGTTTTCCTGGGGCCAACGTCCTGACTTTC.

This clonotype was counted a single time. The rearrangement links TRBV29-1 to TRBJ2-3; TRBD1 aligns across 8 bases. The CDR3 has 15 amino acids. From germline, CDR1 is SQVTM and CDR2 ANQGSEA. V shed 6 bases and J 3 bases; nucleotides not matched to a gene: 11. This CDR3 is CSVTRQGRSTDTQYF. In DNA, the CDR3 is TGCAGCGTAACAAGACAGGGGAGGTCGACAGATACGCAGTATTTT.

This clonotype was observed a few times. The chain is built from TRBV3-1 and TRBJ2-5; the match to TRBD2 covers 10 bases. V lost 9 bases and J lost 5; bases outside the gene matches: 6. Germline V gene sequence: CDR1 LGHDT, CDR2 YNNKEL (reference sequence). The CDR3 runs to 13 residues. For the CDR3, the DNA is TGTGCCAGTCTACTAGCGGGGTTTGAGACCCAGTACTTC. This translates into CASLLAGFETQYF.

Notes on this clonotype: The junction and the germline gene differ at one end; a read error may be behind it. This chain links TRBV5-5 with TRBJ2-7; D remains ambiguous. CDR3 length equals 14 residues. Per the germline V gene, CDR1 is SGHKS and CDR2 is YYEKEE (reference sequence). The CDR3 DNA sequence: TGTGCCAGCGGCTTGCGTGCAGTTGACTACGAGCAGTACTTC. Amino acid sequence: CASGLRAVDYEQYF.

The chain uses TRBV11-1 and TRBJ2-4, with 9 bases that match TRBD1. TRBJ2-7 matches the DNA end more closely, so the J call is doubtful. Per germline, CDR1 SGHAT and CDR2 FQDESV (reference sequence). This CDR3 comprises 15 residues. The CDR3 DNA follows: TGTGCCAGCAGCTTATGGCGGGACAGGGTGGACGAGCAGTACTTC. Encoded protein: CASSLWRDRVDEQYF.

The rearrangement links TRBV7-9 to TRBJ2-5, with 9 nucleotides matching TRBD2. The CDR3 runs 12 residues. The germline V gene has CDR1 SEHNR and CDR2 FQNEAQ (reference sequence). Trimming cost V 7 bases and J 5 bases; bases outside gene matches: 2. CDR3 amino acids: CASILAGETQYF. For the CDR3, the DNA is TGTGCCAGCATTCTAGCGGGGGAGACCCAGTACTTC.

The chain employs TRBV5-5 and TRBJ1-6, with D perhaps TRBD1 (6 bases). The V end was cut by 4 bases, the J end by 0 bases, with 14 bases between. Germline V gives CDR1 SGHKS, CDR2 YYEKEE (reference sequence). This CDR3 has 17 amino acids. The DNA of the CDR3 is TGTGCCAGCAGCCGGGGGGACACGAGCTCCTATAATTCACCCCTCCACTTT. Protein product: CASSRGDTSSYNSPLHF.

About this clonotype: At one end, the junction sequence differs from germline, possibly due to a read error. The chain uses TRBV6-5 and TRBJ2-5, with D perhaps TRBD2 (6 bases). CDR1 and CDR2 (germline): MNHEY, SVGAGI. The CDR3 covers 14 residues. The CDR3 loop reads CVSSYQAGTGEQYF. Here the CDR3 DNA reads TGTGTCAGCAGTTACCAGGCAGGGACGGGGGAGCAGTACTTC.

The rearrangement links TRBV4-3 to TRBJ2-7, with 10 nucleotides matching TRBD1. From germline, CDR1 is LGHNA and CDR2 YSLEER. Losses at the gene ends were 1 base for V and 6 bases for J; bases not matched to a gene: 6. The length of the CDR3 is 15 residues. CDR3 in DNA: TGCGCCAGCAGCCAAGTTGTGACAGGGGGCGGCGAGCAGTACTTC. Translation: CASSQVVTGGGEQYF.

This clonotype appeared once. The chain is built from TRBV3-1 and TRBJ1-5; D is unresolved. The V and J ends lost 2 bases and 5 bases respectively, with 7 bases between them. Germline V gives CDR1 LGHDT, CDR2 YNNKEL (reference sequence). This CDR3 spans 13 amino acids. The DNA of the CDR3 is TGTGCCAGCAGCCAAATTGAGGATCAGCCCCAGCATTTT. Translating it yields CASSQIEDQPQHF.

A few counts support this clonotype. J is TRBJ2-7 and V is TRBV4-1; D perhaps matches TRBD2 (5 bases). Per the germline V gene, CDR1 is MGHRA and CDR2 is YSYEKL. There are 16 residues in the CDR3. V lost 1 base to trimming and J lost 2 bases, with 15 bases between them. In DNA form, the CDR3 reads TGCGCCAGCAGCCAAGGGAAGGTGGGGAGAGCCTACGAGCAGTACTTC. Amino acids: CASSQGKVGRAYEQYF.

This chain joins TRBV20-1 and TRBJ2-3, with D perhaps matching TRBD2 (5 bases). Per the germline V gene, CDR1 is DFQATT and CDR2 is SNEGSKA (reference sequence). V lost 5 bases to trimming and J lost 1 base, with 7 bases between them. The length of the CDR3 is 12 residues. The CDR3 here is CSARGRTDTQYF. The CDR3 region has the DNA TGCAGTGCTCGCGGGCGCACAGATACGCAGTATTTT.

This rearrangement joins TRBV12-3 or TRBV12-4 to TRBJ2-1, with 7 bases lining up with TRBD2. J was trimmed by 0 bases and V by 5 bases; bases with no gene match: 4. The CDR3 runs 15 residues. The CDR3 bases are TGTGCCAGCAGTCACCGGGGGGTCTCCTACAATGAGCAGTTCTTC. Amino acids: CASSHRGVSYNEQFF.

The genes are TRBV3-1 and TRBJ2-7; either TRBD1 or TRBD2 may supply D (5 bases each). Trimming took off 2 bases at V and 0 bases at J, with 14 bases between the two ends. The CDR3 is 16 residues long. Germline V gene sequence: CDR1 LGHDT, CDR2 YNNKEL (reference sequence). Here the CDR3 DNA reads TGTGCCAGCAGCCAACTGGGACGTCGGAGCTCCTACGAGCAGTACTTC. Translation gives CASSQLGRRSSYEQYF.

This clonotype was seen more than once but under ten times. CDR3 in DNA: TGTGCCAGCAGTTACGTCGGGACCCCCTCTAATGAGCAGTTCTTC. It codes for CASSYVGTPSNEQFF. The J gene is TRBJ2-1, the V gene TRBV6-2 or TRBV6-3, with D perhaps TRBD1 or TRBD2 (5 bases each). The CDR3 totals 15 residues. Deletions cut 2 bases from V and 7 bases from J, with 15 bases between. Germline V gene data show CDR1 as MNHEY and CDR2 as SVGEGT.

There are a few counts of this clonotype. The rearrangement joins TRBV7-2 to TRBJ1-2, with D possibly matching TRBD1 (6 bases). V was shortened by 4 bases and J by 6 bases, with 18 bases between the two germline ends. CDR1 is SGHTA and CDR2 is FQGNSA in the germline V gene. The CDR3 runs 15 residues. The CDR3 region is CASSSLTGGANGYTF. The CDR3 DNA follows: TGTGCCAGCAGCTCCCTAACGGGGGGCGCGAATGGCTACACCTTC.

The rearrangement uses TRBV20-1 and TRBJ2-7, with D unresolved. The V gene's germline CDR1 is DFQATT and CDR2 SNEGSKA (reference sequence). V was trimmed by 0 bases and J by 2 bases, leaving 11 bases between them. This CDR3 region has 14 residues. The DNA for the CDR3 is TGCAGTGCTAGAGACCCGACATCTACCTACGAGCAGTACTTC. Amino acid sequence: CSARDPTSTYEQYF.

This clonotype was found a few times. V gene TRBV5-1 combines with J gene TRBJ2-3, with D uncertain. Germline CDR1 is SGHRS and CDR2 is YFSETQ. The V end lost 4 bases, the J end lost 0 bases, and 12 bases lay between the germline ends. The CDR3 is 15 amino acids. In DNA form, the CDR3 reads TGCGCCAGCAGCGAGGCCGACGCCAGCACAGATACGCAGTATTTT. Translating it yields CASSEADASTDTQYF.

This clonotype was counted a few times. The chain has TRBV4-1 and TRBJ1-6, with D uncertain. Trimming shortened V by 0 bases and J by 8 bases, and 14 bases separated the two germline ends. CDR1 and CDR2 (germline): MGHRA, YSYEKL. This CDR3 spans 16 amino acids. CDR3 nucleotide sequence: TGCGCCAGCAGCCAAGAGGAAATCAGGCCCGATTCACCCCTCCACTTT. Translating gives CASSQEEIRPDSPLHF.

Only a few counts were recorded for this clonotype. V and J are TRBV7-9 and TRBJ2-7, with D perhaps TRBD1 (6 bases). Deletions cut 4 bases from V and 11 bases from J, with 21 bases between. Germline CDR1 reads SEHNR; CDR2 reads FQNEAQ (reference sequence). This CDR3 is built from 14 residues. CDR3 protein: CASSSPDRSTTEYF. The CDR3 coding sequence is TGTGCCAGCAGCTCCCCCGACAGGTCCACTACCGAGTACTTC.

This clonotype turned up a few times. The chain links TRBV20-1 to TRBJ2-7; D might be TRBD2 (6 bases). Germline CDR1 reads DFQATT; CDR2 reads SNEGSKA (reference sequence). The CDR3 runs to 14 residues. V gave up 5 bases and J gave up 2 bases, with 16 bases separating them. CDR3 sequence reads: CSADLGEATYEQYF. Written as DNA, the CDR3 is TGCAGTGCTGACCTTGGGGAGGCAACCTACGAGCAGTACTTC.